Following are 19 T cell receptor beta chains from one sample sequenced in a study of CD8+ T cells in alopecia areata. Peripheral blood and lesional scalp punch biopsies were taken from alopecia areata patients. cDNA serving as the sequencing template came from extracted, reverse transcribed RNA. The data were produced by immunoSEQ multiplex PCR, yet TCRdb's version contains in-frame clones alone and is incomplete. The table lists thousands of clones, around 60% of them singletons, with roughly 15% in the top ten. Sequenced material: skin, taken at week 0. These receptor sequences come from a human donor with alopecia areata.

This clone was detected once. This chain links TRBV7-4 with TRBJ2-5; D gene uncertain. Between the trimmed V and J ends, which lost 4 bases and 5 bases, there was a span of 14 bases. CDR3 length equals 14 residues. CDR1 and CDR2 (germline): SGHVT, SQSDAQ. The DNA for the CDR3 is TGTGCCAGCAGCTCTAGGCCCCTCATTGAGACCCAGTACTTC. Amino acids: CASSSRPLIETQYF.

The chain combines TRBV7-8 with TRBJ2-7, with D possibly being TRBD1 (6 bases). CDR3 size: 14 residues. V was trimmed by 1 base and J by 2 bases, leaving 9 bases between them. CDR1 SGHVS and CDR2 FQNEAQ come from the germline V gene. The CDR3 nucleotides read TGTGCCAGCAGCTTAGAAACAGGGCCCTACGAGCAGTACTTC. Its protein product is CASSLETGPYEQYF.

The rearrangement links TRBV5-1 to TRBJ1-1; D gene ambiguous. This CDR3 comprises 15 residues. Trimming stripped 6 bases from V and 1 base from J, with 16 bases between. Germline CDR1 and CDR2: SGHRS and YFSETQ. This CDR3 is CASKVSRRENTEAFF. CDR3 bases: TGCGCCAGCAAAGTCTCTCGACGAGAGAACACTGAAGCTTTCTTT. Full variable domain (remainder filled in from reference TRBV5-1 and TRBJ1-1): KAGVTQTPRYLIKTRGQQVTLSCSPISGHRSVSWYQQTPGQGLQFLFEYFSETQRNKGNFPGRFSGRQFSNSRSEMNVSTLELGDSALYLCASKVSRRENTEAFFGQGTRLTVV.

The sample holds a few counts of this clone. The chain uses TRBV11-2 and TRBJ2-2; TRBD2 agrees at 12 bases. The CDR3 is 15 amino acids. Germline V gives CDR1 SGHAT, CDR2 FQNNGV. V was clipped by 5 bases and J by 4 bases; unmatched bases: 2. DNA for the CDR3: TGTGCCAGCAGCCGGACTAGCGGGACCACCGGGGAGCTGTTTTTT. The encoded protein is CASSRTSGTTGELFF.

Judged by abundance, this clone is large (0.1 to 1%). J is TRBJ2-1 and V is TRBV7-2, with a weak D call TRBD2 (5 bases). The CDR3 has 16 residues. Germline lookup yields CDR1 SGHTA and CDR2 FQGNSA. Trimming removed 4 bases from V and 5 bases from J, with 18 bases in between. CDR3 sequence: CASSSRESYVHNEQFF. The CDR3 region has the DNA TGTGCCAGCAGCTCTAGGGAGTCGTACGTACACAATGAGCAGTTCTTC.

The chain joins TRBV19 to TRBJ2-1; no reliable D call. V was cut by 2 bases and J by 10 bases, with 18 bases left in between. The CDR3 totals 15 residues. The germline gives CDR1 LNHDA, CDR2 SQIVND (reference sequence). For the CDR3, the DNA is TGTGCCAGTAGTATAAAAGGTGTGGGCTTAGGGGAGCAGTTCTTC. This codes for CASSIKGVGLGEQFF.

The chain links TRBV9 to TRBJ2-5, with 7 nucleotides matching TRBD2. The CDR3 covers 16 residues. Germline V lookup: CDR1 SGDLS, CDR2 YYNGEE. Germline trimming cut 3 bases from V and 0 bases from J; bases unmatched to any gene: 8. In DNA, the CDR3 is TGTGCCAGCAGCGGACAGACCGGGGGGTACCAAGAGACCCAGTACTTC. As protein: CASSGQTGGYQETQYF.

The chain recombines TRBV7-9 with TRBJ2-5; D is uncertain. Germline assignment: CDR1 SEHNR and CDR2 FQNEAQ (reference sequence). The CDR3 spans 14 residues. V was cut by 5 bases and J by 0 bases, with 10 bases left in between. CDR3 sequence (DNA): TGTGCCAGCAGCCGATGGGGTAACCAAGAGACCCAGTACTTC. It codes for CASSRWGNQETQYF.

The V and J genes are TRBV11-2 and TRBJ2-7; the D is unclear. The CDR3 loop spans 13 amino acids. V lost 3 bases and J 6 bases, leaving 12 bases between the germline ends. Germline assignment: CDR1 SGHAT and CDR2 FQNNGV. The CDR3 nucleotides are TGTGCCAGCAGCTTCGAAAATTTACCCGAGCAGTACTTC. Translated: CASSFENLPEQYF.

The rearrangement uses TRBV4-1 and TRBJ1-2; TRBD1 matches 7 bases. Germline V gene lookup returns CDR1 MGHRA and CDR2 YSYEKL. This CDR3 spans 15 amino acids. The V and J ends lost 5 bases and 5 bases, in that order; junction bases with no gene match: 11. CDR3 sequence (DNA): TGCGCCAGCAGCAACCCGACCAGGGGGGGTTATGGCTACACCTTC. This codes for CASSNPTRGGYGYTF.

The chain recombines TRBV7-9 with TRBJ2-5, with a possible D match to TRBD1 (5 bases). Trimming stripped 5 bases from V and 1 base from J, with 11 bases between. This CDR3 is 14 amino acids long. Per the germline V gene, CDR1 is SEHNR and CDR2 is FQNEAQ (reference sequence). The CDR3 DNA follows: TGTGCCAGCAGCGATAGACAGTCCCAAGAGACCCAGTACTTC. It is translated as CASSDRQSQETQYF.

The DNA of the CDR3 is TGCGCCAGCAGCTTGCAGCGGGGGGATAATGAGCAGTTCTTC. It codes for CASSLQRGDNEQFF. The rearrangement links TRBV5-1 to TRBJ2-1, with 9 bases that match TRBD2. This CDR3 contains 14 residues. Losses at the gene ends were 1 base for V and 7 bases for J; bases not matched to a gene: 3. The germline V gene encodes CDR1 SGHRS and CDR2 YFSETQ.

This chain connects TRBV5-1 to TRBJ2-3; 9 nucleotides line up with TRBD2. The CDR3 is made up of 15 amino acids. In germline, CDR1 is SGHRS, CDR2 YFSETQ. After removal of 2 bases from V and 1 base from J, the junction contained 2 bases not matched to a gene. The CDR3 DNA sequence: TGCGCCAGCAGCTTCCCTAGCGGGGGCACAGATACGCAGTATTTT. Amino acid sequence: CASSFPSGGTDTQYF.

CDR3 in DNA: TGTGCCAGCAGCGGGAAGGGTGGATCTGGGGCCAACGTCCTGACTTTC. The encoded protein is CASSGKGGSGANVLTF. V usage is TRBV2 and J usage is TRBJ2-6; D possibly corresponds to TRBD2 (5 bases). This CDR3 comprises 16 residues. Germline lookup yields CDR1 SNHLY and CDR2 FYNNEI. The V end was cut by 6 bases, the J end by 1 base, with 13 bases between.

J is TRBJ2-3 and V is TRBV5-1; 7 nucleotides match TRBD2. CDR1 is SGHRS and CDR2 is YFSETQ in the germline V gene. The V segment lost 4 bases and the J segment 3 bases; nucleotides outside the gene matches: 8. The CDR3 is made up of 15 amino acids. CDR3 sequence: CASSLPAGLTDTQYF. CDR3 sequence (DNA): TGCGCCAGCAGCCTGCCAGCGGGGTTAACAGATACGCAGTATTTT.

This clone was seen a few times. V usage is TRBV5-1 and J usage is TRBJ1-4; D is undetermined. The CDR3 covers 14 residues. Trimming cost V 3 bases and J 4 bases, with 10 bases left between them. Germline V lookup: CDR1 SGHRS, CDR2 YFSETQ. The CDR3 nucleotides read TGCGCCAGCAGCTGGAATGGGGTTAATGAAAAACTGTTTTTT. Encoded protein: CASSWNGVNEKLFF. Together with reference TRBV5-1 and TRBJ1-4, the CDR3 gives the full variable domain: KAGVTQTPRYLIKTRGQQVTLSCSPISGHRSVSWYQQTPGQGLQFLFEYFSETQRNKGNFPGRFSGRQFSNSRSEMNVSTLELGDSALYLCASSWNGVNEKLFFGSGTQLSVL.

This clone has a handful of counts. The chain combines TRBV7-9 with TRBJ2-3, with 11 bases identical to TRBD1. V shed 7 bases, J shed 0 bases, and the junction held 12 bases outside the gene matches. This CDR3 spans 18 amino acids. The germline V gene encodes CDR1 SEHNR and CDR2 FQNEAQ (reference sequence). The DNA for the CDR3 is TGTGCCAGCACGACTCCGAGGACAGGGGGCTTCAGCACAGATACGCAGTATTTT. Its protein product is CASTTPRTGGFSTDTQYF.

The rearrangement uses TRBV30 and TRBJ1-5; 7 bases agree with TRBD1. The CDR3 covers 14 residues. With 4 bases clipped from V and 6 bases from J, the junction kept 9 bases outside the gene matches. Germline CDR1 and CDR2: GTSNPN and SVGIG (reference sequence). The CDR3 spells CAWTTGDFSQPQHF. For the CDR3, the DNA is TGTGCCTGGACCACAGGGGATTTTAGTCAGCCCCAGCATTTT.

The rearrangement joins TRBV21-1 to TRBJ1-2; the table names TRBD1, a call not compared with the DNA. TRBV21-1 is deemed a pseudogene. The CDR3 runs 16 residues. The CDR3 is CASSKYETQVEGGYTF. The DNA for the CDR3 is TGTGCCAGCAGCAAATACGAGACCCAGGTTGAAGGAGGCTACACCTTC.